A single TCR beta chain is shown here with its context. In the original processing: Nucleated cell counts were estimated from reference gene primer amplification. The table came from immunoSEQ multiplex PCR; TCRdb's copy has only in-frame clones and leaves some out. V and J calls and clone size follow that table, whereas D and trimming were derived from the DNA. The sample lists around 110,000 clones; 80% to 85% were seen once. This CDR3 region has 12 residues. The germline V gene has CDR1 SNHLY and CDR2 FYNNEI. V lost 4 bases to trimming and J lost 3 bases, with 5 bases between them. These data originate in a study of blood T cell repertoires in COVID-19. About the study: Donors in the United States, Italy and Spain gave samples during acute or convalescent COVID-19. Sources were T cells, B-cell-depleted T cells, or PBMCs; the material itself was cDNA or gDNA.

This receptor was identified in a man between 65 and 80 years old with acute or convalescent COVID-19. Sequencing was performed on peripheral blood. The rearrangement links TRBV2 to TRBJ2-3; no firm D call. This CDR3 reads CASSVLTDTQYF. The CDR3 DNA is TGTGCCAGCAGTGTCCTTACAGATACGCAGTATTTT.